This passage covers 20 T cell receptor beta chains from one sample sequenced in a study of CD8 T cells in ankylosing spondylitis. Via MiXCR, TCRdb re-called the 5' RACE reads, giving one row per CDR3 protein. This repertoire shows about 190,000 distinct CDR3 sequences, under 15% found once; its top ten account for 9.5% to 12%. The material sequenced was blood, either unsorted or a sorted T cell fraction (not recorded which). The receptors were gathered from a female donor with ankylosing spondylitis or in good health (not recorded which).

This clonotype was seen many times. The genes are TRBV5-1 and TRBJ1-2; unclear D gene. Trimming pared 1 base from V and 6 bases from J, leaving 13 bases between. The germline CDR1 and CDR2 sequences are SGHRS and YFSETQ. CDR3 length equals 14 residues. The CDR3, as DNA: TGCGCCAGCAGCTTGCGATCTTCATACGATGGCTACACCTTC. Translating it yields CASSLRSSYDGYTF.

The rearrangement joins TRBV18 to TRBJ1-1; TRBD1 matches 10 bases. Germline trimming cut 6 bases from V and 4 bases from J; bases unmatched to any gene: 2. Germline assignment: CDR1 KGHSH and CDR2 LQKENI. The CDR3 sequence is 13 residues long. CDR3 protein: CASSDRGGTEAFF. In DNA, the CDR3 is TGTGCCAGCTCGGACAGGGGGGGCACTGAAGCTTTCTTT.

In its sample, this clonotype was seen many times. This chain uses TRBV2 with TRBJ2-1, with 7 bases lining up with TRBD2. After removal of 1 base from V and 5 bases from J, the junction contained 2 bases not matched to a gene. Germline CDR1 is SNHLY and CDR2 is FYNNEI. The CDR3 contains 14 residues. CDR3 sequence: CASSEGGTNNEQFF. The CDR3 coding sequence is TGTGCCAGCAGTGAAGGTGGGACTAACAATGAGCAGTTCTTC.

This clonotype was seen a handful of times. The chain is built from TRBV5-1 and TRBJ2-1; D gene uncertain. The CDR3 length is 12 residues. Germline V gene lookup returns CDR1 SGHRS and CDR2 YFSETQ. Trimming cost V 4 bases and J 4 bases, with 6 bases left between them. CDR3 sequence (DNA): TGCGCCAGCAGCCCGGAATACAATGAGCAGTTCTTC. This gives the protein CASSPEYNEQFF.

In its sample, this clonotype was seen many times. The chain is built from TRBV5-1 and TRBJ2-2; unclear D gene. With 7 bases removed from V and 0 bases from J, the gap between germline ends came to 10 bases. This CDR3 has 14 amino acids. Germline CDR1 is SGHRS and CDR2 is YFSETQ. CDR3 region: CASAPNTNTGELFF. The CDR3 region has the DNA TGCGCCAGCGCCCCTAACACGAACACCGGGGAGCTGTTTTTT.

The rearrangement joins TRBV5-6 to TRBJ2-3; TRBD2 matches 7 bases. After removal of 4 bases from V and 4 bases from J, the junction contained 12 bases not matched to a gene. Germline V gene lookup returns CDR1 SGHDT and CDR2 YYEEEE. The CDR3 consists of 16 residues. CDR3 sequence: CASSPAAGRQADTQYF. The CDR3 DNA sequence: TGTGCCAGCAGCCCAGCAGCGGGGAGGCAGGCAGATACGCAGTATTTT.

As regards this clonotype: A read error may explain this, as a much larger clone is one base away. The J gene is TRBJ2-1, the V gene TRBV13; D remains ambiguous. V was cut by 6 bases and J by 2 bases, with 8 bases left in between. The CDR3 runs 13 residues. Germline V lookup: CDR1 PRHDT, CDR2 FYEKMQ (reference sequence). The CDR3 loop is CASRAYPYNEQFF. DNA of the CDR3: TGTGCCAGCAGAGCCTACCCCTACAATGAGCAGTTCTTC.

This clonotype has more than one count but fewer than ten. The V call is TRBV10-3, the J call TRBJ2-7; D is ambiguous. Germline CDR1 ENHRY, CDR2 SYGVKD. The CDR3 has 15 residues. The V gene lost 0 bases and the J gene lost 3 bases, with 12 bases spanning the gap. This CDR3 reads CAISESGPGGYEQYF. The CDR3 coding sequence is TGTGCCATCAGTGAGTCCGGCCCCGGCGGCTACGAGCAGTACTTC.

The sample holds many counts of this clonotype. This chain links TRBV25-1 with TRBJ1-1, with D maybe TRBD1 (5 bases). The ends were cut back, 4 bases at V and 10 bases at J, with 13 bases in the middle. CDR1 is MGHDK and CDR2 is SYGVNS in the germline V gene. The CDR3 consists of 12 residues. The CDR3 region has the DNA TGTGCCAGCAGTGGACCAGGGCGAATAGCTTTCTTT. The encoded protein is CASSGPGRIAFF.

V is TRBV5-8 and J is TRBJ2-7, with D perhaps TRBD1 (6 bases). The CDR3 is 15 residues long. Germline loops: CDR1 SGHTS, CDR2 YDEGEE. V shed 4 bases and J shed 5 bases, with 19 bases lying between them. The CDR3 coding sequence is TGTGCCAGCAGCCCCGAGCAGGGGCTTGATCACGAGCAGTACTTC. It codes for CASSPEQGLDHEQYF.

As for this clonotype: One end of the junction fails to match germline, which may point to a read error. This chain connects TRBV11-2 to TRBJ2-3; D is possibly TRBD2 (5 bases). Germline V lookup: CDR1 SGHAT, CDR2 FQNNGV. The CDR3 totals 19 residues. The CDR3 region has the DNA TGTGCCAGCAGCCTAGAAGTGGGTGCGGGCCACCCAAGCACAGATACGCAGTATTTT. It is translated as CASSLEVGAGHPSTDTQYF.

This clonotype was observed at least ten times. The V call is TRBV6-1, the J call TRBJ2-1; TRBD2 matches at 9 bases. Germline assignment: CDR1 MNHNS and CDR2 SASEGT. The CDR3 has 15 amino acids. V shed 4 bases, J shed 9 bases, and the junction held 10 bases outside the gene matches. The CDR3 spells CASSGVGVAGAEQFF. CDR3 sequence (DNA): TGTGCCAGCAGTGGGGTTGGGGTAGCGGGAGCTGAGCAGTTCTTC.

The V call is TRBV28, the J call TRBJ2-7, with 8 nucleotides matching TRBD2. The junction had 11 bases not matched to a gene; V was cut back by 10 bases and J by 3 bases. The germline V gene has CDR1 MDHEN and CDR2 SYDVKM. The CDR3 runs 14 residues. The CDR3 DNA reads TGTGCCACCTCAGACGGGGGGGTAGGCTACGAGCAGTACTTC. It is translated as CATSDGGVGYEQYF.

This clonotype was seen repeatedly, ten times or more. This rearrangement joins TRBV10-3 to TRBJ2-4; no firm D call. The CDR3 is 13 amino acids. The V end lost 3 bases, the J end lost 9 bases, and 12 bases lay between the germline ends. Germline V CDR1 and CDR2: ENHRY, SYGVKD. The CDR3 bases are TGTGCCATCAGTGAAGGAGCCGACGCCATTCAGTACTTC. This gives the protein CAISEGADAIQYF.

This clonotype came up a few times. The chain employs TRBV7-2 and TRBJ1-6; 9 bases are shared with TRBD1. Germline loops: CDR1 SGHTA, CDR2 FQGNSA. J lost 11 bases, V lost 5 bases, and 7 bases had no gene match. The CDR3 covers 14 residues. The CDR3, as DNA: TGTGCCAGCAGCGCACAGACAGGGGGAACACCCCTCCACTTT. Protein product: CASSAQTGGTPLHF.

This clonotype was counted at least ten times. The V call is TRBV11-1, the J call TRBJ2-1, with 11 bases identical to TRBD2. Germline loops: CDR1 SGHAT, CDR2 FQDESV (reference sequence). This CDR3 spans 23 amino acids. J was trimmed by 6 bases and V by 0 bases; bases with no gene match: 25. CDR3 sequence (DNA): TGTGCCAGCAGCTTAGCCAGGGTGGAGACTAGCGGGAATCGGCGACGCAACTTCAATGAGCAGTTCTTC. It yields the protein CASSLARVETSGNRRRNFNEQFF.

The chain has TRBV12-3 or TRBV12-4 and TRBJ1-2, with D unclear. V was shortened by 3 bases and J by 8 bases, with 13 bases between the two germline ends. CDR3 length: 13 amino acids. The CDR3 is CASSFRPMVGYTF. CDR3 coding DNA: TGTGCCAGCAGTTTTCGTCCTATGGTAGGCTACACCTTC.

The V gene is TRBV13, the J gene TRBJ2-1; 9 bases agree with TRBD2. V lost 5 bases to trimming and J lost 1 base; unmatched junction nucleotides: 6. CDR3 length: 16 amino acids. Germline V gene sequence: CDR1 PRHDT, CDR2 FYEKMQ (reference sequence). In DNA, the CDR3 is TGTGCCAGCAGCACCAGACTAGCGGCTTCCTACAATGAGCAGTTCTTC. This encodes CASSTRLAASYNEQFF. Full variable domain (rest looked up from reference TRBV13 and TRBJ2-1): AAGVIQSPRHLIKEKRETATLKCYPIPRHDTVYWYQQGPGQDPQFLISFYEKMQSDKGSIPDRFSAQQFSDYHSELNMSSLELGDSALYFCASSTRLAASYNEQFFGPGTRLTVL.

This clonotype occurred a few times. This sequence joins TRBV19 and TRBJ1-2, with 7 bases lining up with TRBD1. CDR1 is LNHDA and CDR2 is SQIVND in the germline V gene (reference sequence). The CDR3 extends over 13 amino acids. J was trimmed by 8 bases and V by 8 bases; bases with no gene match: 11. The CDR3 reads CASARQGSLGYTF. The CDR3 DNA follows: TGTGCCAGTGCGAGACAGGGATCATTAGGCTACACCTTC.

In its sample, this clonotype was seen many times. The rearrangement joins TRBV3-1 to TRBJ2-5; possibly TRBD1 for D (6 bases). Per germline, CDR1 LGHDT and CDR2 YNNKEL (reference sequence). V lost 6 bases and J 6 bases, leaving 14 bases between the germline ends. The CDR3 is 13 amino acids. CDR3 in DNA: TGTGCCAGCAGACCTCAGGGGTGGCAGACCCAGTACTTC. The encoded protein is CASRPQGWQTQYF.